One sample yielded the 26 T cell receptor beta chains listed below, sequenced in a study of T cells in Graves' hyperthyroidism and ophthalmopathy. There were TCR beta CDR3 regions amplified from RNA transcripts. A set of HTBI primers served as the primers for a first-round RT-PCR of the TCR CDR3. One entry per CDR3 protein, called by TCRdb with MiXCR from the multiplex PCR reads. The table includes 100,000 to 130,000 distinct CDR3 sequences, roughly 15% detected once. Sequenced: blood. The receptors were sampled from a woman aged 45-65 years with Graves' hyperthyroidism.

V is TRBV12-3 or TRBV12-4 and J is TRBJ1-5; D gene uncertain. V was clipped by 2 bases and J by 4 bases, with 9 bases between them. The CDR3 has 14 residues. The DNA for the CDR3 is TGTGCCAGCAGTTTAAGGGCTGGGAATCAGCCCCAGCATTTT. Its protein is CASSLRAGNQPQHF.

This clonotype was recorded many times. This rearrangement joins TRBV20-1 to TRBJ2-1; 12 nucleotides align to TRBD2. V lost 6 bases to trimming and J lost 5 bases; unmatched junction nucleotides: 2. Per the germline V gene, CDR1 is DFQATT and CDR2 is SNEGSKA (reference sequence). The CDR3 contains 13 residues. For the CDR3, the DNA is TGCAGTGCCACTAGCGGGAGGAACAATGAGCAGTTCTTC. Its translation is CSATSGRNNEQFF.

This clonotype was detected ten times or more. The chain carries TRBV7-9 and TRBJ1-4; D might be TRBD1 (5 bases). The CDR3 loop spans 16 amino acids. In germline, CDR1 is SEHNR, CDR2 FQNEAQ (reference sequence). The V end was cut by 1 base, the J end by 1 base, with 10 bases between. CDR3 protein: CASSLVTGGTNEKLFF. For the CDR3, the DNA is TGTGCCAGCAGCTTAGTGACTGGGGGAACTAATGAAAAACTGTTTTTT. Combining the CDR3 with reference TRBV7-9 and TRBJ1-4 gives the whole variable domain DTGVSQNPRHKITKRGQNVTFRCDPISEHNRLYWYRQTLGQGPEFLTYFQNEAQLEKSRLLSDRFSAERPKGSFSTLEIQRTEQGDSAMYLCASSLVTGGTNEKLFFGSGTQLSVL.

This clonotype was observed many times. This chain connects TRBV7-9 to TRBJ1-1, with 7 bases aligning to TRBD1. The CDR3 extends over 15 amino acids. Trimming took 5 bases from V and 3 from J; bases not matched to a gene: 9. CDR1 and CDR2 (germline): SEHNR, FQNEAQ (reference sequence). Written as DNA, the CDR3 is TGTGCCAGCAGCCCCTGGGACAGTCGCCACACTGAAGCTTTCTTT. It is translated as CASSPWDSRHTEAFF.

V and J are TRBV5-6 and TRBJ2-5; a possible D gene is TRBD1 (6 bases). The V and J ends lost 7 bases and 2 bases respectively, with 18 bases between them. CDR1 and CDR2 from the germline V gene are SGHDT and YYEEEE. The CDR3 spans 15 residues. The CDR3 DNA sequence: TGTGCCAGCGCAGGGGAGTCTGGACAGCAAGAGACCCAGTACTTC. Translated: CASAGESGQQETQYF.

The chain links TRBV3-1 to TRBJ2-3; TRBD2 is a possible D gene (7 bases). Germline V gene data show CDR1 as LGHDT and CDR2 as YNNKEL (reference sequence). The V gene lost 1 base and the J gene lost 3 bases, with 14 bases spanning the gap. The CDR3 contains 16 residues. The CDR3 here is CASSQGGLAATDTQYF. The DNA of the CDR3 is TGTGCCAGCAGCCAAGGGGGGCTAGCGGCGACAGATACGCAGTATTTT.

This clonotype was seen many times. The genes are TRBV12-3 or TRBV12-4 and TRBJ2-1; D gene ambiguous. The CDR3 loop spans 13 amino acids. With 6 bases removed from V and 0 bases from J, the gap between germline ends came to 6 bases. The CDR3 DNA follows: TGTGCCAGCAGGCCGAGCTCCTACAATGAGCAGTTCTTC. Protein product: CASRPSSYNEQFF.

This chain links TRBV7-9 with TRBJ1-5; D is uncertain. Trimming took off 1 base at V and 6 bases at J, with 10 bases between the two ends. Germline V lookup: CDR1 SEHNR, CDR2 FQNEAQ (reference sequence). The CDR3 sequence is 14 residues long. The DNA of the CDR3 is TGTGCCAGCAGCTTAGAAGGGAGTACTCAGCCCCAGCATTTT. It encodes CASSLEGSTQPQHF. The variable domain in full, with the rest retrieved from reference TRBV7-9 and TRBJ1-5, is DTGVSQNPRHKITKRGQNVTFRCDPISEHNRLYWYRQTLGQGPEFLTYFQNEAQLEKSRLLSDRFSAERPKGSFSTLEIQRTEQGDSAMYLCASSLEGSTQPQHFGDGTRLSIL.

There are many counts of this clonotype. The chain uses TRBV9 and TRBJ2-1, with 9 positions matching TRBD2. The CDR3 is 13 residues long. Trimming at V came to 3 bases and at J to 15 bases, leaving 10 bases not matched to a gene. The germline V gene has CDR1 SGDLS and CDR2 YYNGEE. The CDR3 coding sequence is TGTGCCAGCAGCGCCTCTAGCGGGACGGCGGCGTTCTTC. Translation gives CASSASSGTAAFF. The full variable domain, its missing parts supplied by reference TRBV9 and TRBJ2-1, is DSGVTQTPKHLITATGQRVTLRCSPRSGDLSVYWYQQSLDQGLQFLIQYYNGEERAKGNILERFSAQQFPDLHSELNLSSLELGDSALYFCASSASSGTAAFFGPGTRLTVL.

V is TRBV4-1 and J is TRBJ2-5; D assignment may be TRBD1 or TRBD2 (5 bases each). Per the germline V gene, CDR1 is MGHRA and CDR2 is YSYEKL. This CDR3 region has 13 residues. Trimming left V 2 bases short and J 6 bases short, with 10 bases between. This CDR3 reads CASSQSPGQTQYF. Written as DNA, the CDR3 is TGCGCCAGCAGCCAATCACCGGGACAGACCCAGTACTTC.

The table lists this clonotype with many counts. A read error may be the cause here, since a much bigger clone is one base away. The gene calls are TRBV11-2 and TRBJ2-7, with D tentatively TRBD2 (6 bases). The CDR3 covers 12 residues. From germline, CDR1 is SGHAT and CDR2 FQNNGV. The CDR3 coding sequence is TGTGCCAGCAGGTCCCTAGCGAGCGAGCAGTGCTTC. Its translation is CASRSLASEQCF.

This clonotype was observed a single time. The chain recombines TRBV11-3 with TRBJ2-1, with TRBD2 as a possible D gene (5 bases). This CDR3 is built from 15 residues. Germline assignment: CDR1 SGHNT and CDR2 YENEEA. Trimming shortened V by 5 bases and J by 5 bases, and 16 bases separated the two germline ends. The chain's CDR3 is CASSPRGEAHNEQFF. CDR3 DNA sequence: TGTGCCAGCAGCCCCCGGGGTGAAGCCCACAATGAGCAGTTCTTC. The full variable domain, with the rest looked up from reference TRBV11-3 and TRBJ2-1, is EAGVVQSPRYKIIEKKQPVAFWCNPISGHNTLYWYLQNLGQGPELLIRYENEEAVDDSQLPKDRFSAERLKGVDSTLKIQPAELGDSAVYLCASSPRGEAHNEQFFGPGTRLTVL.

This clonotype has at least ten counts. The chain couples TRBV9 to TRBJ1-3, with a weak D call TRBD1 (5 bases). The length of the CDR3 is 15 residues. Per the germline V gene, CDR1 is SGDLS and CDR2 is YYNGEE. Trimming took off 1 base at V and 0 bases at J, with 8 bases between the two ends. The CDR3 DNA reads TGTGCCAGCAGCGTAAATACAGGCTCTGGAAACACCATATATTTT. Its protein product is CASSVNTGSGNTIYF.

The rearrangement uses TRBV29-1 and TRBJ2-7; weak D call: TRBD2 (6 bases). The CDR3 sequence is 14 residues long. The V and J ends lost 0 bases and 0 bases respectively, with 9 bases between them. Germline CDR1 is SQVTM and CDR2 is ANQGSEA. CDR3 in amino acids: CSVEEGGSSYEQYF. CDR3 in DNA: TGCAGCGTTGAAGAAGGAGGGAGCTCCTACGAGCAGTACTTC.

This clonotype was recorded many times. This chain links TRBV20-1 with TRBJ2-7; 9 bases line up with TRBD1. CDR3 size: 14 residues. V shed 0 bases, J shed 5 bases, and the junction held 5 bases outside the gene matches. In germline, CDR1 is DFQATT, CDR2 SNEGSKA (reference sequence). The CDR3 loop reads CSAREGTGINEQYF. The CDR3 nucleotides are TGCAGTGCTAGAGAAGGGACAGGGATTAACGAGCAGTACTTC.

This clonotype was recorded at least ten times. The V gene is TRBV28, the J gene TRBJ2-3; 12 nucleotides align to TRBD2. The CDR3 length is 16 residues. V shed 6 bases, J shed 2 bases, and the junction held 6 bases outside the gene matches. Per the germline V gene, CDR1 is MDHEN and CDR2 is SYDVKM. CDR3 nucleotide sequence: TGTGCCAGCAGAGCGGGACTAGCGGGCCCCACAGATACGCAGTATTTT. As protein: CASRAGLAGPTDTQYF.

This clonotype has ten or more counts. The genes are TRBV20-1 and TRBJ2-7, with 7 bases that match TRBD1. V gave up 3 bases and J gave up 13 bases; unmatched junction bases: 15. This CDR3 contains 13 residues. Germline CDR1 DFQATT, CDR2 SNEGSKA (reference sequence). The CDR3 bases are TGCAGTGCTAGGGCCTCTCGGACAGGCCGGGCATACTTC. As protein: CSARASRTGRAYF.

The rearrangement uses TRBV28 and TRBJ1-6; D is uncertain. Deletions cut 5 bases from V and 0 bases from J, with 20 bases between. The V gene's germline CDR1 is MDHEN and CDR2 SYDVKM. This CDR3 contains 19 residues. Written as DNA, the CDR3 is TGTGCCAGCAGTCCTCCGAGGGTGAGGACCCTCTCCTATAATTCACCCCTCCACTTT. Translation gives CASSPPRVRTLSYNSPLHF. The full variable domain, its missing parts supplied by reference TRBV28 and TRBJ1-6, is DVKVTQSSRYLVKRTGEKVFLECVQDMDHENMFWYRQDPGLGLRLIYFSYDVKMKEKGDIPEGYSVSREKKERFSLILESASTNQTSMYLCASSPPRVRTLSYNSPLHFGNGTRLTVT.

This clonotype was counted many times. This sequence may be a read error, since a much larger clone differs from it by one base. The rearrangement joins TRBV11-2 to TRBJ2-1, with TRBD2 identical over 9 bases. Germline values: CDR1 SGHAT, CDR2 FQNNGV. CDR3 size: 17 residues. The CDR3 loop reads CASGLPGLALRGNEQFF. CDR3 bases: TGTGCCAGCGGCTTACCGGGACTAGCATTAAGAGGCAATGAGCAGTTCTTC.

Many counts were recorded for this clonotype. The chain links TRBV20-1 to TRBJ2-7, with 11 bases aligning to TRBD2. Losses at the gene ends were 3 bases for V and 0 bases for J; bases not matched to a gene: 4. CDR1 and CDR2 (germline): DFQATT, SNEGSKA (reference sequence). The CDR3 runs 15 residues. The CDR3 DNA reads as TGCAGTGCTAGTCAGGGGACTAGCGGCTCCTACGAGCAGTACTTC. Amino acid sequence: CSASQGTSGSYEQYF.

There are many counts of this clonotype. The CDR3 spells CASSLDRRNTIYF. The CDR3 DNA is TGTGCCAGCAGCCTGGACAGACGAAACACCATATATTTT. The rearrangement uses TRBV11-2 and TRBJ1-3, with a tentative D call TRBD1 (6 bases). The ends were cut back, 5 bases at V and 5 bases at J, with 10 bases in the middle. Germline V gene lookup returns CDR1 SGHAT and CDR2 FQNNGV. The CDR3 loop spans 13 amino acids.

The sample holds many counts of this clonotype. This chain links TRBV3-1 with TRBJ1-2, with D perhaps matching TRBD1 (6 bases). The CDR3 has 14 amino acids. The V end was cut by 2 bases, the J end by 5 bases, with 12 bases between. Germline lookup yields CDR1 LGHDT and CDR2 YNNKEL (reference sequence). The CDR3 protein is CASSQRDGTYGYTF. As DNA, the CDR3 is TGTGCCAGCAGCCAAAGGGACGGGACATATGGCTACACCTTC.

This clonotype appeared many times. The chain links TRBV28 to TRBJ2-1, with TRBD1 as a possible D gene (6 bases). Trimming shortened V by 2 bases and J by 3 bases, and 14 bases separated the two germline ends. CDR3 length: 16 residues. CDR1 is MDHEN, CDR2 SYDVKM, per germline. The CDR3: CASSLVDRRNYNEQFF. The CDR3 coding sequence is TGTGCCAGCAGTTTAGTGGACAGAAGAAACTACAATGAGCAGTTCTTC.

In this sample, this clonotype turned up many times. V usage is TRBV2 and J usage is TRBJ1-5; a weak D match, TRBD1 (5 bases). V dropped 8 bases and J dropped 1 base, with 18 bases sitting between them. Germline CDR1 and CDR2: SNHLY and FYNNEI. The CDR3 extends over 16 amino acids. CDR3 sequence (DNA): TGTGCCAGCTGTGGGCAGGGCGGTATAAGCAATCAGCCCCAGCATTTT. Its translation is CASCGQGGISNQPQHF.

This sequence joins TRBV6-1 and TRBJ2-2; 9 bases align to TRBD1. The J call may be faulty, since TRBJ1-1 better matches the DNA end. The CDR3 is 12 amino acids. CDR1 is MNHNS, CDR2 SASEGT, per germline. For the CDR3, the DNA is TGTGCCACCATGGGACAGGGCAGTGGAGCTTTCTTT. Its translation: CATMGQGSGAFF.

This clonotype was detected ten times or more. The rearrangement links TRBV5-1 to TRBJ1-1, with D tentatively TRBD1 (5 bases). The V end was cut by 5 bases, the J end by 0 bases, with 14 bases between. The CDR3 runs to 15 residues. CDR1 is SGHRS, CDR2 YFSETQ, per germline. CDR3 sequence (DNA): TGCGCCAGCAGACCGGGGTCGACAGTGAACACTGAAGCTTTCTTT. This sequence encodes CASRPGSTVNTEAFF.